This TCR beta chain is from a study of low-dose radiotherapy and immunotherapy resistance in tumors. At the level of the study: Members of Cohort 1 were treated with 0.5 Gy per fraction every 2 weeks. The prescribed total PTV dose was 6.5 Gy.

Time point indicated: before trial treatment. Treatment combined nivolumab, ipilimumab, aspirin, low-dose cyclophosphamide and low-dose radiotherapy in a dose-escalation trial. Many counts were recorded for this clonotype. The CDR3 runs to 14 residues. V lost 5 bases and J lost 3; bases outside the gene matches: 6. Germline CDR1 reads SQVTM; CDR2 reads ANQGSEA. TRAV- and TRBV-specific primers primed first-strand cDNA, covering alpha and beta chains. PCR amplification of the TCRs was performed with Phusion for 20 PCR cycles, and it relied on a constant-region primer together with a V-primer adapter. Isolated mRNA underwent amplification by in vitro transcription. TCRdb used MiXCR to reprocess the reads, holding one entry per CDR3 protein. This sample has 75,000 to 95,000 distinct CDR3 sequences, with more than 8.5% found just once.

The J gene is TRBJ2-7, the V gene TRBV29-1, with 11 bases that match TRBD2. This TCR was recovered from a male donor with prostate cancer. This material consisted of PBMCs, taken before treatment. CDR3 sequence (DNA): TGCAGCGTTTTAACCGGACTAGCGGGCTACGAGCAGTACTTC. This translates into CSVLTGLAGYEQYF.